The source of this T cell receptor beta chain is a study of blood T cell repertoires in COVID-19. The repertoire was sequenced with immunoSEQ multiplex PCR; TCRdb's copy has only in-frame clones and lacks some. The sample shows fewer than 200,000 clones, 80% to 90% of them seen only once. This CDR3 has 12 residues. V was cut by 7 bases and J by 3 bases, with 7 bases left in between. This TCR was sampled from a woman aged 18-29 years who had recovered from COVID-19. J is TRBJ1-5 and V is TRBV12-3 or TRBV12-4; D ambiguous. Sequencing was done on a sample of PBMCs or T cells enriched from blood (not recorded which). The CDR3 is CASTGFNQPQHF. The CDR3 DNA reads as TGTGCCAGCACGGGGTTCAATCAGCCCCAGCATTTT.